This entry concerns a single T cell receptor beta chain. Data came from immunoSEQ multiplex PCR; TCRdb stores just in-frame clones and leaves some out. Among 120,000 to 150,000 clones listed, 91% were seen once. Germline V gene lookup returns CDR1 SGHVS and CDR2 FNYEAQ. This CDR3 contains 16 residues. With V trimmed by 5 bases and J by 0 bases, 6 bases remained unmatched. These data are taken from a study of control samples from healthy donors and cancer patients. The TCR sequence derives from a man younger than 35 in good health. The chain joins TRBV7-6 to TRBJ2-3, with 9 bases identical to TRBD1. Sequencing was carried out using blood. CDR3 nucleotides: TGTGCCAGCAGCCCTCGGACAGGGGCCAGCACAGATACGCAGTATTTT. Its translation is CASSPRTGASTDTQYF.